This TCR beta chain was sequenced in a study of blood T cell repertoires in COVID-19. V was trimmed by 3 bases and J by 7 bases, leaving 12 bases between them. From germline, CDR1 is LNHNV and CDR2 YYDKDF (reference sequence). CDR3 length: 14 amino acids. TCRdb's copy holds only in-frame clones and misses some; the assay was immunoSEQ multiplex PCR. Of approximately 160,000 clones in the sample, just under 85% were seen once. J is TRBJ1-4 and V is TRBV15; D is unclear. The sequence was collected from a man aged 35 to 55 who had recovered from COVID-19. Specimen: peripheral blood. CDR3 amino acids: CATSSGSGSEKLFF. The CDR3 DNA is TGTGCCACCAGCAGCGGTTCGGGAAGTGAAAAACTGTTTTTT.